One sample yielded the 22 T cell receptor beta chains listed below, sequenced in a study of early stage breast cancer tumors. Assay used: immunoSEQ multiplex PCR; TCRdb lists only in-frame clones, some missing. The sample includes some 30,000 clones, roughly 86% of them seen just once. The sample taken for sequencing was blood. The receptors were sampled from a person aged 50 to 59 with breast cancer.

The V and J genes are TRBV11-2 and TRBJ2-7; 7 nucleotides align to TRBD1. This CDR3 contains 16 residues. V dropped 1 base and J dropped 1; count of bases not matched to a gene: 7. The germline CDR1 and CDR2 sequences are SGHAT and FQNNGV. CDR3 protein: CASSLAPGQLSYEQYF. The CDR3 bases are TGTGCCAGCAGCTTAGCCCCGGGACAGCTTTCCTACGAGCAGTACTTC.

The V gene is TRBV28, the J gene TRBJ2-3; 8 nucleotides match TRBD1. This CDR3 comprises 15 residues. From germline, CDR1 is MDHEN and CDR2 SYDVKM. The junction had 10 bases not matched to a gene; V was cut back by 4 bases and J by 7 bases. CDR3 DNA: TGTGCCAGCAGTTCAGGGGGCGAGCTCGTCCATACGCAGTATTTT. Translation gives CASSSGGELVHTQYF.

CDR3 nucleotides: TGTGCCAGCAGAGCAGGAACAAGGGTCTACGAGCAGTACTTC. This codes for CASRAGTRVYEQYF. The J gene is TRBJ2-7, the V gene TRBV28; D not resolved. Germline V gene sequence: CDR1 MDHEN, CDR2 SYDVKM. Trimming pared 6 bases from V and 3 bases from J, leaving 15 bases between. The CDR3 is 14 amino acids. The full variable domain, its missing parts supplied by reference TRBV28 and TRBJ2-7, is DVKVTQSSRYLVKRTGEKVFLECVQDMDHENMFWYRQDPGLGLRLIYFSYDVKMKEKGDIPEGYSVSREKKERFSLILESASTNQTSMYLCASRAGTRVYEQYFGPGTRLTVT.

V is TRBV19 and J is TRBJ2-2, with D perhaps being TRBD1 or TRBD2 (5 bases each). The CDR3 extends over 15 amino acids. Germline assignment: CDR1 LNHDA and CDR2 SQIVND (reference sequence). Trimming pared 5 bases from V and 4 bases from J, leaving 14 bases between. The chain's CDR3 is CASSPPGRLTGELFF. CDR3 nucleotides: TGTGCCAGTAGTCCCCCGGGACGCCTCACCGGGGAGCTGTTTTTT.

This chain joins TRBV6-1 and TRBJ2-7; 10 bases are shared with TRBD1. In germline, CDR1 is MNHNS, CDR2 SASEGT. The CDR3 is made up of 14 amino acids. The V gene end was trimmed by 5 bases and the J gene end by 5 bases; junction bases not matched to a gene: 6. The CDR3 region has the DNA TGTGCCAGCAGTCCGGGACAGGGGTGGAACGAGCAGTACTTC. Its protein is CASSPGQGWNEQYF.

The rearrangement links TRBV30 to TRBJ2-6; D gene unclear. Germline V gene lookup returns CDR1 GTSNPN and CDR2 SVGIG (reference sequence). The CDR3 is 15 amino acids. V lost 1 base to trimming and J lost 0 bases, with 7 bases between them. CDR3 bases: TGTGCCTGGAGTGCTACCCCCTCTGGGGCCAACGTCCTGACTTTC. It yields the protein CAWSATPSGANVLTF.

The count of this clone is one. The chain carries TRBV18 and TRBJ2-3, with 14 bases matching TRBD2. Per germline, CDR1 KGHSH and CDR2 LQKENI. This CDR3 is built from 16 residues. The V segment lost 0 bases and the J segment 10 bases; nucleotides outside the gene matches: 6. CDR3 bases: TGTGCCAGCTCACCACCCGGGACTAGCGGGGGAGGACCGCAGTATTTT. Its protein product is CASSPPGTSGGGPQYF.

This clone was counted a single time. The chain combines TRBV27 with TRBJ2-7, with a possible D match to TRBD2 (7 bases). CDR1 and CDR2 from the germline V gene are MNHEY and SMNVEV (reference sequence). The CDR3 sequence is 14 residues long. Trimming took off 6 bases at V and 3 bases at J, with 15 bases between the two ends. DNA of the CDR3: TGTGCCAGCAGCCATCGGGGGGCTGTCTACGAGCAGTACTTC. Residues: CASSHRGAVYEQYF.

For the CDR3, the DNA is TGTGCCAGCAGCCAAGAAATGGGGGTGAGGAACGAGCAGTACTTC. It yields the protein CASSQEMGVRNEQYF. This chain joins TRBV4-2 and TRBJ2-7, with D perhaps TRBD1 or TRBD2 (5 bases each). The germline gives CDR1 LGHNA, CDR2 YNFKEQ. Trimming left V 0 bases short and J 5 bases short, with 14 bases between. This CDR3 spans 15 amino acids.

V and J are TRBV5-1 and TRBJ2-7; D is perhaps TRBD2 (5 bases). The CDR3 spans 14 residues. Trimming took off 4 bases at V and 2 bases at J, with 13 bases between the two ends. Germline V CDR1 and CDR2: SGHRS, YFSETQ. This CDR3 is CASSPAEPTYEQYF. The CDR3 DNA reads TGCGCCAGCAGCCCAGCGGAACCTACCTACGAGCAGTACTTC.

CDR3 protein: CASSQGLGETQYF. CDR3 DNA: TGCGCCAGCAGCCAGGGACTCGGAGAGACCCAGTACTTC. The chain has TRBV4-1 and TRBJ2-5, with TRBD2 as a possible D gene (6 bases). Germline CDR1 is MGHRA and CDR2 is YSYEKL. The V end lost 3 bases, the J end lost 4 bases, and 9 bases lay between the germline ends. This CDR3 has 13 residues.

This chain links TRBV5-1 with TRBJ2-1; 8 positions match TRBD1. Germline lookup yields CDR1 SGHRS and CDR2 YFSETQ. V was pared by 2 bases and J by 7 bases, with 8 bases of the junction left unmatched. The CDR3 runs to 15 residues. In DNA, the CDR3 is TGCGCCAGCAGCTTTAGAGGACAGGGTGGGAATGAGCAGTTCTTC. It codes for CASSFRGQGGNEQFF.

The sample holds a few counts of this clone. This chain joins TRBV18 and TRBJ1-2; unclear D gene. Trimming took 0 bases from V and 0 from J, leaving 8 bases between them. CDR1 is KGHSH, CDR2 LQKENI, per germline. The CDR3 covers 15 residues. In DNA form, the CDR3 reads TGTGCCAGCTCACCACCGTCTTTTGCTAACTATGGCTACACCTTC. The encoded protein is CASSPPSFANYGYTF.

The chain uses TRBV5-1 and TRBJ1-5; no clear D gene. The ends were cut back, 0 bases at V and 5 bases at J, with 12 bases in the middle. CDR3 length: 15 amino acids. Germline V gene sequence: CDR1 SGHRS, CDR2 YFSETQ. The CDR3 nucleotides are TGCGCCAGCAGCTTGGATTTTCGGGGAGATCAGCCCCAGCATTTT. Translation gives CASSLDFRGDQPQHF.

The chain employs TRBV14 and TRBJ2-2; D gene unclear. V lost 3 bases and J lost 2, with 4 bases in between. The germline V gene encodes CDR1 SGHDN and CDR2 FVKESK. The CDR3 contains 13 residues. The CDR3 coding sequence is TGTGCCAGCAGCCACCAAAACACCGGGGAGCTGTTTTTT. The encoded protein is CASSHQNTGELFF. The full variable domain, in which reference TRBV14 and TRBJ2-2 provide the parts outside the CDR3, is EAGVTQFPSHSVIEKGQTVTLRCDPISGHDNLYWYRRVMGKEIKFLLHFVKESKQDESGMPNNRFLAERTGGTYSTLKVQPAELEDSGVYFCASSHQNTGELFFGEGSRLTVL.

A few counts support this clone. The chain recombines TRBV2 with TRBJ2-2, with 7 bases matching TRBD1. This CDR3 contains 14 residues. Germline loops: CDR1 SNHLY, CDR2 FYNNEI. V lost 4 bases, J lost 1 base, and 0 bases stayed unmatched. DNA for the CDR3: TGTGCCAGCAGTGGACAGGGGAACACCGGGGAGCTGTTTTTT. Amino acids: CASSGQGNTGELFF.

This chain links TRBV5-6 with TRBJ2-5, with D maybe TRBD1 (5 bases). Trimming took 6 bases from V and 1 from J, leaving 10 bases between them. The germline V gene has CDR1 SGHDT and CDR2 YYEEEE. The CDR3 sequence is 13 residues long. CDR3 DNA: TGTGCCAGCACCTCGGACATCCAAGAGACCCAGTACTTC. It specifies CASTSDIQETQYF.

This chain links TRBV9 with TRBJ2-3; D is undetermined. V was trimmed by 7 bases and J by 0 bases, leaving 12 bases between them. The CDR3 sequence is 14 residues long. Germline V gene sequence: CDR1 SGDLS, CDR2 YYNGEE. The CDR3 here is CASGGWSSTDTQYF. Here the CDR3 DNA reads TGTGCCAGCGGTGGCTGGTCTAGCACAGATACGCAGTATTTT.

The J gene is TRBJ2-3, the V gene TRBV5-1; D gene unclear. V was clipped by 1 base and J by 1 base, with 10 bases between them. CDR1 and CDR2 from the germline V gene are SGHRS and YFSETQ. The CDR3 length is 15 residues. This CDR3 is CASSLNPQGTDTQYF. The DNA for the CDR3 is TGCGCCAGCAGCTTGAATCCGCAGGGCACAGATACGCAGTATTTT.

V usage is TRBV9 and J usage is TRBJ1-2; D is possibly TRBD1 (5 bases). The CDR3 is 15 residues long. Trimming cost V 2 bases and J 6 bases, with 17 bases left between them. Germline CDR1 is SGDLS and CDR2 is YYNGEE. CDR3 residues: CASSVSRQGAHGYTF. In nucleotides, the CDR3 is TGTGCCAGCAGCGTTTCCCGGCAGGGAGCCCATGGCTACACCTTC.

This clone occurred once. The chain combines TRBV5-4 with TRBJ1-1; D is undetermined. Trimming removed 1 base from V and 5 bases from J, with 6 bases in between. CDR1 is SGHNT, CDR2 YYREEE, per germline (reference sequence). The CDR3 is 12 residues long. The CDR3 reads CASSLSGTEAFF. The CDR3 DNA reads as TGTGCCAGCAGCTTGTCTGGGACTGAAGCTTTCTTT.

The DNA for the CDR3 is TGTGCCAGCAGCTCAAAGAGCACAGATACGCAGTATTTT. It codes for CASSSKSTDTQYF. This chain connects TRBV28 to TRBJ2-3; no clear D gene. This CDR3 is 13 amino acids long. CDR1 is MDHEN, CDR2 SYDVKM, per germline. V was shortened by 6 bases and J by 0 bases, with 7 bases between the two germline ends.